This TCR beta chain comes out of a study of CD8 T cells in ankylosing spondylitis. Regarding the study as a whole: Past studies reported some motif variants in reactive arthritis synovial fluid and blood. It appeared that ankylosing spondylitis blood was characterized by a TCR beta motif of fewer than 10 highly homologous variants.

TCRdb ran MiXCR on the 5' RACE reads and lists one entry per CDR3 protein. Among hundreds of thousands of distinct CDR3 sequences listed, roughly 25% were seen once. CDR3 length equals 13 residues. V gave up 2 bases and J gave up 2 bases, with 8 bases separating them. In germline, CDR1 is SGHRS, CDR2 YFSETQ. This clonotype was recorded once. What it binds is not known. The receptor was isolated from a male donor with ankylosing spondylitis. Sequenced: blood, either unsorted or a sorted T cell fraction (not recorded which). The chain uses TRBV5-1 and TRBJ2-7, with D hard to call. As DNA, the CDR3 is TGCGCCAGCAGCTTTGAACAGACCTACGAGCAGTACTTC. Its protein is CASSFEQTYEQYF.